This T cell receptor beta chain was found in a study of T cell repertoires in cytomegalovirus infection. This CDR3 contains 18 residues. The J segment lost 1 base and the V segment lost 6 bases, leaving 8 bases of the junction unmatched. From germline, CDR1 is MNHNY and CDR2 SVGAGI (reference sequence). TCRdb re-called the reads through MiXCR, storing one row per CDR3 protein. The sample shows around 530,000 distinct CDR3 sequences, more than 25% of them seen only once. The specimen was PBMCs. The chain is built from TRBV6-6 and TRBJ2-3; 15 bases agree with TRBD2. This TCR came from a human donor in good health (CMV status not recorded). Some clones in this sample may be carry-over from other donors' samples. In DNA form, the CDR3 reads TGTGCCAGCAGGATCGGACTAGCGGGAGGGCCTGGCACAGATACGCAGTATTTT. This codes for CASRIGLAGGPGTDTQYF.